This T cell receptor (beta chain) derives from a study of blood T cell repertoires in COVID-19. Participants were aged roughly 18 to 90 years, lived in roughly 25 US areas, and enrolled virtually. Original handling: Reference gene primer amplification gave estimated nucleated cell counts. Clones were read by immunoSEQ multiplex PCR, and TCRdb kept only the in-frame ones, dropping some. That table is the source of V, J and clone size, and D and trimming were worked out from the DNA. The table shows approximately 170,000 clones, with less than 90% occurring only once. Germline trimming cut 0 bases from V and 1 base from J; bases unmatched to any gene: 2. There are 15 residues in the CDR3. CDR1 and CDR2 from the germline V gene are SGHVS and FNYEAQ.

This clonotype was sampled from a woman between 45 and 65 years old who had recovered from COVID-19. Input material: PBMCs or T cells enriched from blood (not recorded which). The chain employs TRBV7-6 and TRBJ1-1; TRBD1 agrees at 7 bases. Written as DNA, the CDR3 is TGTGCCAGCAGCTTAGCCCCAGGGGGGAACACTGAAGCTTTCTTT. The encoded protein is CASSLAPGGNTEAFF.